This entry is about one T cell receptor beta chain. Its antigen is undetermined. This sample was included in a study of cytomegalovirus exposure and HLA in healthy donors. Study-wide context: Among the 350 to 400 donors who were genotyped, roughly 86% fell in the genetic ancestry cluster that is associated with self-reported Caucasian donors. The study, taken as a whole, reports: The study reported that TCR beta sequences accurately predicted HLA-A and HLA-B alleles in most subjects.

All the people who gave samples were healthy bone marrow donors. The V gene end was trimmed by 5 bases and the J gene end by 6 bases; junction bases not matched to a gene: 3. The CDR3 runs to 13 residues. The germline CDR1 and CDR2 sequences are SEHNR and FQNEAQ (reference sequence). It was with 60 Vbeta and 13 Jbeta primers that the PCR ran. Here immunoSEQ multiplex PCR was the method, and the copy in TCRdb shows in-frame clones only, minus some. The sample lists approximately 180,000 clones, about 90% occurring once. Sequencing input: PBMCs. This clonotype was obtained from a girl less than two years old in good health and CMV-seronegative. The rearrangement links TRBV7-9 to TRBJ1-5, with 8 bases lining up with TRBD1. The CDR3 DNA reads TGTGCCAGCAGCGCCCAGGGGGCTCAGCCCCAGCATTTT. Its translation: CASSAQGAQPQHF.